Listed below are T cell receptor beta chains from one sample, sequenced in a study of cytomegalovirus exposure and HLA in healthy donors. Here immunoSEQ multiplex PCR was the method, and the copy in TCRdb shows in-frame clones only, minus some. The sample lists approximately 170,000 clones; 80% to 90% were seen once. The sequenced sample was PBMCs. The receptors come from a male donor in good health and CMV-seronegative. Each CDR3 is given with its conserved first and last residue. Each record gives: D gene, J gene, clone size, V gene, CDR3 DNA, CDR3 protein. The D gene is left open where the match is weak. For some rows the clone size is stated as once, few or many, or as a class when expanded; others skip it.

D gene: .; J gene: TRBJ1-1; clone size: few; V gene: TRBV15; CDR3 DNA: TGTGCCACCAGCGGCAAGAAGAACACTGAAGCTTTCTTT; CDR3 protein: CATSGKKNTEAFF
D gene: TRBD1; J gene: TRBJ2-2; clone size: few; V gene: TRBV9; CDR3 DNA: TGTGCCAGCAGCGTAGGGGCACTGACAGGGTACCGCACCGGGGAGCTGTTTTTT; CDR3 protein: CASSVGALTGYRTGELFF
D gene: TRBD1; J gene: TRBJ2-3; clone size: .; V gene: TRBV13; CDR3 DNA: TGTGCCAGCAGCGTGGACCCGGGACAGCTCTTACCCGGCACAGATACGCAGTATTTT; CDR3 protein: CASSVDPGQLLPGTDTQYF
D gene: TRBD1; J gene: TRBJ2-7; clone size: .; V gene: TRBV7-6; CDR3 DNA: TGTGCCAGCAGCTCAACAGGGGACGAGCAGTACTTC; CDR3 protein: CASSSTGDEQYF
D gene: .; J gene: TRBJ2-6; clone size: few; V gene: TRBV2; CDR3 DNA: TGTGCCAGCAGTGGCGGGCGGGAAAGGGCCAACGTCCTGACTTTC; CDR3 protein: CASSGGRERANVLTF
D gene: TRBD1; J gene: TRBJ1-2; clone size: .; V gene: TRBV6-5; CDR3 DNA: TGTGCCAGCAGTTATTTACAGGGGGATGGCTACCCCTTC; CDR3 protein: CASSYLQGDGYPF
D gene: TRBD1; J gene: TRBJ1-6; clone size: .; V gene: TRBV27; CDR3 DNA: TGTGCCAGCAGTTTCGGGACAGGGGCGTCTAATTCACCCCTCCACTTT; CDR3 protein: CASSFGTGASNSPLHF
D gene: TRBD1; J gene: TRBJ2-1; clone size: .; V gene: TRBV7-2; CDR3 DNA: TGTGCCAGCAGCTTAGAGGACAGGGTGATTACCTACAATGAGCAGTTCTTC; CDR3 protein: CASSLEDRVITYNEQFF
D gene: .; J gene: TRBJ2-1; clone size: .; V gene: TRBV15; CDR3 DNA: TGTGCCACCAGCCCCCGGGCAGGGGTCTACAATGAGCAGTTCTTC; CDR3 protein: CATSPRAGVYNEQFF
D gene: TRBD2; J gene: TRBJ2-7; clone size: .; V gene: TRBV2; CDR3 DNA: TGTGCCAGCAGTGGGCCGGGACTAGCGGACTACGAGCAGTACTTC; CDR3 protein: CASSGPGLADYEQYF
D gene: .; J gene: TRBJ2-1; clone size: .; V gene: TRBV4-2; CDR3 DNA: TGTGCCAGCAGCCAAGAAAGTCTCGACTATGAGCAGTTCTTC; CDR3 protein: CASSQESLDYEQFF
D gene: TRBD2; J gene: TRBJ2-7; clone size: .; V gene: TRBV6-1; CDR3 DNA: TGTGCCAGCAAAGAGGGGACTAGCGGGTACTACGAGCAGTACTTC; CDR3 protein: CASKEGTSGYYEQYF
D gene: TRBD2; J gene: TRBJ2-5; clone size: few; V gene: TRBV2; CDR3 DNA: TGTGCCAGCGGGGGGGACCAAGAGACCCAGTACTTC; CDR3 protein: CASGGDQETQYF
D gene: TRBD1; J gene: TRBJ2-3; clone size: .; V gene: TRBV5-4; CDR3 DNA: TGTGCCAGCAGCATCCCCGGGACAGCGATCACAGATACGCAGTATTTT; CDR3 protein: CASSIPGTAITDTQYF
D gene: TRBD1; J gene: TRBJ2-7; clone size: few; V gene: TRBV7-9; CDR3 DNA: TGTGCCAGCACCGCCCGGGACAGCTACGAGCAGTACTTC; CDR3 protein: CASTARDSYEQYF
D gene: .; J gene: TRBJ1-3; clone size: once; V gene: TRBV7-2; CDR3 DNA: TGTGCCAGCAGCCTGCGACAGGGAAACACCATATATTTT; CDR3 protein: CASSLRQGNTIYF
D gene: .; J gene: TRBJ2-7; clone size: .; V gene: TRBV7-9; CDR3 DNA: TGTGCCAGCAGCTTAGGTGCAGGGTCCTACGAGCAGTACTTC; CDR3 protein: CASSLGAGSYEQYF
D gene: .; J gene: TRBJ2-2; clone size: once; V gene: TRBV9; CDR3 DNA: TGTGCCAGCAGCGTAGGTCTTAGCGGGAACACCGGGGAGCTGTTTTTT; CDR3 protein: CASSVGLSGNTGELFF
D gene: TRBD1; J gene: TRBJ1-2; clone size: .; V gene: TRBV5-4; CDR3 DNA: TGTGCCAGCAGCGTGACCGGGACAGGGGGCTCTGGCTACACCTTC; CDR3 protein: CASSVTGTGGSGYTF
D gene: .; J gene: TRBJ1-2; clone size: .; V gene: TRBV21-1; CDR3 DNA: TGTGCCAGCAGCGCACAGCGGGACAGGGGAGATGGCTACACCTTC; CDR3 protein: CASSAQRDRGDGYTF
D gene: TRBD1; J gene: TRBJ1-1; clone size: .; V gene: TRBV7-2; CDR3 DNA: TGTGCCAGCAGGTACAGGGGGGGCACTGAAGCTTTCTTT; CDR3 protein: CASRYRGGTEAFF
D gene: .; J gene: TRBJ2-7; clone size: .; V gene: TRBV18; CDR3 DNA: TGTGCCAGCTCACGGCAGGGGTTTTCCGGGGCAGCGAACTACGAGCAGTACTTC; CDR3 protein: CASSRQGFSGAANYEQYF
D gene: TRBD2; J gene: TRBJ2-1; clone size: .; V gene: TRBV6-1; CDR3 DNA: TGTGCCAGCAGGGGGCTCGGACTAGCGGGAGGGGAGCAGTTCTTC; CDR3 protein: CASRGLGLAGGEQFF
D gene: .; J gene: TRBJ2-1; clone size: .; V gene: TRBV6-5; CDR3 DNA: TGTGCCAGCAAAAGGGGAAATGAGCAGTTCTTC; CDR3 protein: CASKRGNEQFF
D gene: TRBD1; J gene: TRBJ1-2; clone size: .; V gene: TRBV6-5; CDR3 DNA: TGTGCCAGCAGTTACGGACAGGACTATGGCTACACCTTC; CDR3 protein: CASSYGQDYGYTF
D gene: .; J gene: TRBJ2-6; clone size: .; V gene: TRBV11-1; CDR3 DNA: TGTGCCAGCAGCTTGGGGGGCTCTGGGGCCAACGTCCTGACTTTC; CDR3 protein: CASSLGGSGANVLTF
D gene: TRBD1; J gene: TRBJ1-1; clone size: .; V gene: TRBV7-9; CDR3 DNA: TGTGCCAGCAGCCGGACAGGGGCGACTGAAGCTTTCTTT; CDR3 protein: CASSRTGATEAFF
D gene: .; J gene: TRBJ2-2; clone size: .; V gene: TRBV6-1; CDR3 DNA: TGTGCCAGCAGTACTCGCCTAGGCACCGGGGAGCTGTTTTTT; CDR3 protein: CASSTRLGTGELFF
D gene: .; J gene: TRBJ2-2; clone size: .; V gene: TRBV5-1; CDR3 DNA: TGCGCCAGCAGCTTGTCCTACCCAGCGAGGACAGCGAACACCGGGGAGCTGTTTTTT; CDR3 protein: CASSLSYPARTANTGELFF
D gene: .; J gene: TRBJ1-5; clone size: .; V gene: TRBV23-1; CDR3 DNA: TGCGCCAGCAGTCTCCGGAGGGGCAGAATCCATCAGCCCCAGCATTTT; CDR3 protein: CASSLRRGRIHQPQHF
D gene: TRBD2; J gene: TRBJ2-1; clone size: .; V gene: TRBV10-2; CDR3 DNA: TGCGCCAGCAGTGAAGTGGGACTAGCTTACAATGAGCAGTTCTTC; CDR3 protein: CASSEVGLAYNEQFF
D gene: .; J gene: TRBJ2-3; clone size: .; V gene: TRBV12-5; CDR3 DNA: TGTGCTAGTGCCTCAGGACAGCTCGGCACAGATACGCAGTATTTT; CDR3 protein: CASASGQLGTDTQYF